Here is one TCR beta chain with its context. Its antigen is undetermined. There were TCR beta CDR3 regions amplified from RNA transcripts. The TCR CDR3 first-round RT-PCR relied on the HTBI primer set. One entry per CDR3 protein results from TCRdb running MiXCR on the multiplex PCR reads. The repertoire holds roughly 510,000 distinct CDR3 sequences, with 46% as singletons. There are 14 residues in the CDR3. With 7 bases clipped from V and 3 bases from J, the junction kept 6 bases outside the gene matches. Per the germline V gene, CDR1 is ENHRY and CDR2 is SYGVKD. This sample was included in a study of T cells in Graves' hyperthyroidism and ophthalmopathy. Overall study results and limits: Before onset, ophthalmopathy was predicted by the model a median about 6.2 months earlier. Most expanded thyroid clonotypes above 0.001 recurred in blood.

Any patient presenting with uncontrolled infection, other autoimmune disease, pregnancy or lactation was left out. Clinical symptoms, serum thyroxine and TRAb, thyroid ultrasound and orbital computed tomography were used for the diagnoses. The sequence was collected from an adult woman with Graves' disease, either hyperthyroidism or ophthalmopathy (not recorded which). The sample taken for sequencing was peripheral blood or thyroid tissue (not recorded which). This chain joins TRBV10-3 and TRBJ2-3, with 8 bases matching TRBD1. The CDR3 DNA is TGTGCCATCAATCGGACAGGGACGACAGATACGCAGTATTTT. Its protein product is CAINRTGTTDTQYF.